These T cell receptor beta chains were read from a single sample in a study of blood T cells in healthy people across ages. TCRdb used MiXCR to reprocess the 5' RACE reads, holding one entry per CDR3 protein. The sample has about 620,000 distinct CDR3 sequences, approximately 52% seen once. Sequencing used blood. The receptors shown here come from a woman aged 80 or over in good health. The CDR3 runs from the conserved cysteine through the conserved F or W. The order of the fields is V gene, D gene, clone size, J gene, CDR3 DNA, CDR3 protein. The D gene is left open where the match is weak. The size field is filled for only some rows; it gives once, few, many or a size class.

TRBV20-1	.	.	TRBJ2-2	TGCAGTGCTAGTAGAGGGGGTGAAGACACCGGGGAGCTGTTTTTT	CSASRGGEDTGELFF
TRBV4-3	.	once	TRBJ1-5	TGCGCCAGCAGCCAAGATGCGCAGGGCGGGGACCAGCCCCAGCATTTT	CASSQDAQGGDQPQHF
TRBV15	.	.	TRBJ1-4	TGTGCCACCAGCAGAGAAGTAAGAACTACTGAAAAACTGTTTTTT	CATSREVRTTEKLFF
TRBV12-3/TRBV12-4	.	.	TRBJ2-3	TGTGCCAGCAGTAAGGGACAAAACGCAGATGCGGAGTATTTT	CASSKGQNADAEYF
TRBV5-1	TRBD1	.	TRBJ2-5	TGCGCCAGCAGCTTCGACACCGGGACAGCGTACCAAGAGACCCAGTACTTC	CASSFDTGTAYQETQYF
TRBV10-3	TRBD2	.	TRBJ2-7	TGTGCCATCGGGGGGGTTGCCTACGAGCAGTACTTC	CAIGGVAYEQYF
TRBV12-3/TRBV12-4	.	.	TRBJ2-2	TGTGCCAGCAGTTCTAGCGTCATCGGGGAGCTGTTTTTT	CASSSSVIGELFF
TRBV11-2	.	many	TRBJ1-2	TGTGCCAGCAGCTCGCCGAGAACGCCCCAACGGTATGGCTACACCTTC	CASSSPRTPQRYGYTF
TRBV29-1	.	many	TRBJ2-1	TGCAGCGTTGAAGAACTGGGATCCTACAATGAGCAGTTCTTC	CSVEELGSYNEQFF
TRBV7-9	TRBD1	.	TRBJ1-2	TGTGCCAGCAGCGCCCGGGACAGGGGTCCGAACTATGGCTACACCTTC	CASSARDRGPNYGYTF
TRBV7-2	TRBD2	few	TRBJ2-1	TGTGCCAGCAGCGGTAGTGGGACTAATTACAATGAGCAGTTCTTC	CASSGSGTNYNEQFF
TRBV11-2	TRBD1	few	TRBJ2-3	TGTGCCAGCAGCCCGCGACAGGGGTCGGCAGATACGCAGTATTTT	CASSPRQGSADTQYF
TRBV28	.	many	TRBJ2-1	TGTGCCAGCAGCAGCCCCGGGACGGCCTACAATGAGCAGTTCTTC	CASSSPGTAYNEQFF
TRBV7-9	.	many	TRBJ2-3	TGTGCCAGCGGGGAGATCACAGATACGCAGTATTTT	CASGEITDTQYF
TRBV3-1	TRBD2	few	TRBJ2-3	TGTGCCAGCAGCCAAGATACTAGCGGGGGGGGAGATACGCAGTATTTT	CASSQDTSGGGDTQYF
TRBV4-2	TRBD2	.	TRBJ2-3	TGTGCCGGCAGCCCACAACTAGCGGGAGACACAGATACGCAGTATTTT	CAGSPQLAGDTDTQYF
TRBV3-1	.	few	TRBJ1-5	TGTGCCAGCAGCCAAGGTCAGATAGACAATCAGCCCCAGCATTTT	CASSQGQIDNQPQHF
TRBV29-1	TRBD1	.	TRBJ2-5	TGCAGCGTTGAAGGTGGCCGTTCAGGGGGCTCGGAGACCCAGTACTTC	CSVEGGRSGGSETQYF
TRBV5-1	.	.	TRBJ2-2	TGCGCCAGCAGCTTGGTAGTGCCGAACACCGGGGAGCTGTTTTTT	CASSLVVPNTGELFF
TRBV7-3	.	few	TRBJ1-1	TGTGCCAGCAGCCCAGGACCGTCGGATGAAGCTTTCTTT	CASSPGPSDEAFF
TRBV6-5	.	many	TRBJ2-4	TGTGCCAGCAGTTACTCCCCCCAGGGGGGCAAAAACATTCAGTACTTC	CASSYSPQGGKNIQYF
TRBV6-6	.	.	TRBJ2-1	TGTGCCAGCAGTACCCAGGGGTACTACAAGGAGCAGCTCTTC	CASSTQGYYKEQLF
TRBV20-1	.	.	TRBJ2-6	TGCAGTGCTAGCACGGGACCCTTGTCTGGGGCCAACGTCCTGACTTTC	CSASTGPLSGANVLTF
TRBV7-9	TRBD1	.	TRBJ2-2	TGTGCCACCTCCGCAGGGGGCCTGCGGACCGGGGAGCTGTTTTTT	CATSAGGLRTGELFF
TRBV5-1	.	many	TRBJ2-3	TGCGCCAGCAGCCGCGAGGGTTCAGATACGCAGTATTTT	CASSREGSDTQYF
TRBV6-6	TRBD1	many	TRBJ2-3	TGTGCCAGCAGTTCGTCCGGACAGGTGGGGGATACGCAGTATTTT	CASSSSGQVGDTQYF
TRBV7-9	.	.	TRBJ2-4	TGTGCCAGCAGCTTAGATGTCCGGGACCCCGAGGGAAGTATTCAGTACTTC	CASSLDVRDPEGSIQYF
TRBV6-5	TRBD2	.	TRBJ2-7	TGTGCCAGCAGTCCTAGCGGGGTTACCTACGAGCAGTACTTC	CASSPSGVTYEQYF
TRBV4-2	.	.	TRBJ2-3	TGTGCCAGCAGCCAAAGGCAGGGCGACACAGATACGCAGTATTTT	CASSQRQGDTDTQYF
TRBV15	.	many	TRBJ1-2	TGTGCCACCAGCAGAGACAGGTCCTATGGCTACACCTTC	CATSRDRSYGYTF
TRBV7-2	TRBD1	.	TRBJ1-2	TGTGCCTGCAGCCACGACAGGGCCTCCTATGGCTACACCTTC	CACSHDRASYGYTF
TRBV4-1	.	.	TRBJ2-5	TGCGCCAGCAGCCCACAGCGCAGGTACTCGGAGACCCAGTACTTC	CASSPQRRYSETQYF
TRBV4-1	TRBD2	.	TRBJ2-3	TGCGCCAGCAGCCAGGAAGGGACTAGCGGGATAACAGATACGCAGTATTTT	CASSQEGTSGITDTQYF
TRBV29-1	.	once	TRBJ2-1	TGCAGCGTTGTCCCTGAACTAGCCCTAAGCTCCTACAATGAGCAGTTCTTC	CSVVPELALSSYNEQFF
TRBV4-1	TRBD1	many	TRBJ2-4	TGCGCCAGCAGCCCAGGGACAGACAGCATTCAGTACTTC	CASSPGTDSIQYF
TRBV12-5	TRBD1	many	TRBJ2-7	TGTGCTAGTGGTCCCCTTAGACAGGGGGCGTCTTACGAGCAGTACTTC	CASGPLRQGASYEQYF
TRBV20-1	TRBD1	few	TRBJ1-4	TGCAGTGCTAGAAAGACAGGGGTAGAAAAACTGTTTTTT	CSARKTGVEKLFF
TRBV7-2	.	.	TRBJ2-1	TGTGCCAGCAGCCAGATCGACAATGAGCAGTTCTTC	CASSQIDNEQFF
TRBV14	.	.	TRBJ2-7	TGTGCCAGCAGCCAAGATGGGTGGGGACACTCCTACGAGCAGTACTTC	CASSQDGWGHSYEQYF
TRBV27	TRBD2	.	TRBJ2-7	TGTGCCAGCAGACCAACTAGCGACGAGCAGTACTTC	CASRPTSDEQYF
TRBV12-3/TRBV12-4	.	few	TRBJ1-5	TGTGCCAGTACGAGGGGAAACAGCAATCAGCCCCAGCATTTT	CASTRGNSNQPQHF
TRBV27	.	.	TRBJ1-2	TGTGCCAGCAGTATGACAAGGAACTATGGCTACACCTTC	CASSMTRNYGYTF
TRBV20-1	TRBD2	many	TRBJ2-7	TGCAGTGCTAGCCCGTCGACTAGCTCCCTCTACGAGCAGTACTTC	CSASPSTSSLYEQYF
TRBV28	TRBD1	.	TRBJ2-3	TGTGCCAGCAGTTCTCAGACAGGGGGAAATACGCAGTATTTT	CASSSQTGGNTQYF
TRBV13	.	many	TRBJ2-1	TGTGCCAGCAGCTTAGGCCGGAGACTTAGAGGATACAATGAGCAGTTCTTC	CASSLGRRLRGYNEQFF
TRBV7-9	.	.	TRBJ2-2	TGTGCCAGTAATCAGGGTATAGACACCGGGGAGCTGTTTTTT	CASNQGIDTGELFF
TRBV7-2	.	.	TRBJ1-4	TGTGCCAGCAGGGCATCGGCCATTAATGAAAAACTGTTTTTT	CASRASAINEKLFF
TRBV5-1	.	.	TRBJ2-7	TGCGCCAGCAGCTTTGGGGGGCGGCTCTACGAGCAGTACTTC	CASSFGGRLYEQYF
TRBV4-2	.	few	TRBJ2-4	TGTGCCAGCAGCCAAGAAAGGGTGGAAAACATTCAGTACTTC	CASSQERVENIQYF
TRBV4-2	.	.	TRBJ2-5	TGTGCCAGCAGCCAAGATAGGGGGGAAGAGACCCAGTACTTC	CASSQDRGEETQYF
TRBV12-3/TRBV12-4	.	many	TRBJ2-1	TGTGCCAGCAGGCGATCTAGCGATGAGCAGTTCTTC	CASRRSSDEQFF
TRBV12-3/TRBV12-4	TRBD1	many	TRBJ2-7	TGTGCCAGCAGTTTAGGTGGGACAGATTTGGAGCAGTACTTC	CASSLGGTDLEQYF